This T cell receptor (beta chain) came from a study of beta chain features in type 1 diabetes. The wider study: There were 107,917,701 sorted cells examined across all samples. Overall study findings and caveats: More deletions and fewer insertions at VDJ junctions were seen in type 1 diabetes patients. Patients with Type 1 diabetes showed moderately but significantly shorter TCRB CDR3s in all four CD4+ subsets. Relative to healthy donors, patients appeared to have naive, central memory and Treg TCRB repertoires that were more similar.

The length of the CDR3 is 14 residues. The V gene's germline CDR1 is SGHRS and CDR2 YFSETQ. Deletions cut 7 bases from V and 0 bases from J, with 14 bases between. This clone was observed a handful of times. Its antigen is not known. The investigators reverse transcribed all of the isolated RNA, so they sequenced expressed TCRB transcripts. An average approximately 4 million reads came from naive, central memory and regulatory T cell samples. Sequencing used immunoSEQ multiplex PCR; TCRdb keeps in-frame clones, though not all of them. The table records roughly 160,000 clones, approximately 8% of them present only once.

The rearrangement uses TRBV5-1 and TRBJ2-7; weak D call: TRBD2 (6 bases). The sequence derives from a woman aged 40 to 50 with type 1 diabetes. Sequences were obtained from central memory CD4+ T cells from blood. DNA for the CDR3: TGCGCCAGCCGATTCGGGGACTTCTCCTACGAGCAGTACTTC. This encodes CASRFGDFSYEQYF.